Below are 23 T cell receptor beta chains sequenced from a single sample in a study of cytomegalovirus exposure and HLA in healthy donors. PCR primers comprised 60 Vbeta and 13 Jbeta primers. Measured with immunoSEQ multiplex PCR; TCRdb has only the in-frame clones, and not every one. The profile shows nearly 110,000 clones, 82% of them singletons. Sequences were obtained from PBMCs. These receptors all come from a man under 40 in good health and CMV-seropositive.

This clone occurred once. The CDR3 nucleotides read TGTGCCAGCAGGACAGCCGGGCCCTACGAGCAGTACTTC. Protein product: CASRTAGPYEQYF. This chain links TRBV27 with TRBJ2-7; tentatively, D is TRBD1 (5 bases). Trimming took off 6 bases at V and 2 bases at J, with 11 bases between the two ends. Germline V gene data show CDR1 as MNHEY and CDR2 as SMNVEV (reference sequence). The CDR3 runs to 13 residues.

The chain has TRBV15 and TRBJ2-2, with TRBD2 matching 9 bases. Germline-derived CDR1 and CDR2 are LNHNV and YYDKDF (reference sequence). Unmatched junction bases numbered 17, after V lost 5 bases and J lost 7 bases. CDR3 length: 18 residues. In DNA form, the CDR3 reads TGTGCCACCAGCCCGGACGTAAGCGGGGGGAGGTTGAGCGGGGAGCTGTTTTTT. Its protein product is CATSPDVSGGRLSGELFF. The variable domain in full, with the rest retrieved from reference TRBV15 and TRBJ2-2, is DAMVIQNPRYQVTQFGKPVTLSCSQTLNHNVMYWYQQKSSQAPKLLFHYYDKDFNNEADTPDNFQSRRPNTSFCFLDIRSPGLGDTAMYLCATSPDVSGGRLSGELFFGEGSRLTVL.

This clone was picked up a small number of times. The chain joins TRBV5-8 to TRBJ1-4; D is possibly TRBD1 (6 bases). V was trimmed by 0 bases and J by 0 bases, leaving 12 bases between them. This CDR3 has 17 amino acids. Germline CDR1 SGHTS, CDR2 YDEGEE. The CDR3 is CASSLARRTATNEKLFF. DNA for the CDR3: TGTGCCAGCAGCTTGGCCCGACGGACAGCAACTAATGAAAAACTGTTTTTT.

The chain joins TRBV27 to TRBJ2-6, with 7 positions matching TRBD1. The V gene end was trimmed by 5 bases and the J gene end by 0 bases; junction bases not matched to a gene: 7. In germline, CDR1 is MNHEY, CDR2 SMNVEV (reference sequence). This CDR3 spans 17 amino acids. CDR3 nucleotide sequence: TGTGCCAGCAGTCCGGGACAGATTAACTCTGGGGCCAACGTCCTGACTTTC. Its protein is CASSPGQINSGANVLTF.

This clone was seen more than once but under ten times. The chain links TRBV6-1 to TRBJ2-7, with 10 bases fitting TRBD1. The CDR3 spans 14 residues. V lost 5 bases to trimming and J lost 3 bases; unmatched junction nucleotides: 4. CDR1 and CDR2 from the germline V gene are MNHNS and SASEGT. CDR3 nucleotide sequence: TGTGCCAGCAGTAAGGACAGGGGGGGCTACGAGCAGTACTTC. Its protein product is CASSKDRGGYEQYF.

This chain uses TRBV11-2 with TRBJ2-2, with D possibly TRBD2 on 6 matching bases. The CDR3 spans 16 residues. Trimming shortened V by 5 bases and J by 5 bases, and 18 bases separated the two germline ends. Germline V gene data show CDR1 as SGHAT and CDR2 as FQNNGV. For the CDR3, the DNA is TGTGCCAGCAGCCAACTGCGGGGTGAAGGGACCGGGGAGCTGTTTTTT. It translates to CASSQLRGEGTGELFF.

The chain uses TRBV15 and TRBJ1-2; tentatively, D is TRBD1 (5 bases). The V end lost 0 bases, the J end lost 8 bases, and 13 bases lay between the germline ends. This CDR3 is 14 amino acids long. CDR1 and CDR2 (germline): LNHNV, YYDKDF (reference sequence). CDR3 coding DNA: TGTGCCACCAGCAGAGATCGGGGGTCTCGGGGCTACACCTTC. The encoded protein is CATSRDRGSRGYTF.

V gene TRBV14 combines with J gene TRBJ2-5; 11 bases map to TRBD1. The CDR3 has 15 residues. Trimming removed 5 bases from V and 5 bases from J; junction bases left unmatched: 7. CDR1 SGHDN and CDR2 FVKESK come from the germline V gene. The CDR3 bases are TGTGCCAGCAGCGTTGGACAGGGGGCCGGGGAGACCCAGTACTTC. Translated: CASSVGQGAGETQYF.

This clone is a singleton in its sample. Compared with germline, one end of the junction differs, possibly owing to a read error. The rearrangement uses TRBV5-4 and TRBJ2-6, with a weak D call TRBD1 (6 bases). There are 18 residues in the CDR3. Germline values: CDR1 SGHNT, CDR2 YYREEE (reference sequence). The CDR3 region is CASSLSGGHRSGANGLTF. In nucleotides, the CDR3 is TGTGCCAGCAGCCTAAGTGGGGGACACCGCTCTGGGGCCAACGGCCTGACTTTC.

The chain combines TRBV18 with TRBJ1-2, with D uncertain. Germline V gene lookup returns CDR1 KGHSH and CDR2 LQKENI. The CDR3 extends over 13 amino acids. V was trimmed by 6 bases and J by 8 bases, leaving 16 bases between them. This chain's CDR3 is CASSPDGKEGYTF. The CDR3 DNA follows: TGTGCCAGCTCGCCTGACGGAAAGGAGGGCTACACCTTC.

The V and J genes are TRBV10-2 and TRBJ2-1; D is perhaps TRBD2 (5 bases). The germline V and J ends were trimmed by 8 bases and 2 bases, with 10 bases remaining between them. Germline V CDR1 and CDR2: WSHSY, SAAADI. The CDR3 is 13 amino acids. CDR3 region: CASEGVTYNEQFF. Here the CDR3 DNA reads TGCGCCAGCGAGGGAGTCACCTACAATGAGCAGTTCTTC.

The V gene is TRBV6-1, the J gene TRBJ1-1; D might be TRBD1 (5 bases). V was shortened by 6 bases and J by 2 bases, with 16 bases between the two germline ends. CDR3 length: 15 amino acids. Germline-derived CDR1 and CDR2 are MNHNS and SASEGT. This chain's CDR3 is CASRASNRPNTEAFF. The CDR3 DNA sequence: TGTGCCAGCAGGGCGTCTAACAGGCCAAACACTGAAGCTTTCTTT.

V is TRBV5-1 and J is TRBJ2-1; the match to TRBD2 covers 7 bases. Germline values: CDR1 SGHRS, CDR2 YFSETQ. V lost 0 bases to trimming and J lost 2 bases; unmatched junction nucleotides: 2. The CDR3 is made up of 15 amino acids. The CDR3 sequence: CASSLVGGAYNEQFF. The CDR3 DNA follows: TGCGCCAGCAGCTTGGTGGGGGGGGCCTACAATGAGCAGTTCTTC.

J is TRBJ2-5 and V is TRBV12-5; the D is unclear. Germline V gene data show CDR1 as LGHNT and CDR2 as FRNRAP. The CDR3 runs to 13 residues. V was pared by 1 base and J by 2 bases, with 5 bases between. The CDR3 protein is CASGLGRQETQYF. As DNA, the CDR3 is TGTGCTAGTGGTTTGGGTAGACAAGAGACCCAGTACTTC. Together with reference TRBV12-5 and TRBJ2-5, the CDR3 gives the full variable domain: DARVTQTPRHKVTEMGQEVTMRCQPILGHNTVFWYRQTMMQGLELLAYFRNRAPLDDSGMPKDRFSAEMPDATLATLKIQPSEPRDSAVYFCASGLGRQETQYFGPGTRLLVL.

The chain is built from TRBV5-1 and TRBJ1-2, with D uncertain. Germline CDR1 is SGHRS and CDR2 is YFSETQ. The CDR3 contains 14 residues. Deletions cut 0 bases from V and 7 bases from J, with 13 bases between. CDR3 nucleotide sequence: TGCGCCAGCAGCTTGGGAGGTAGCGTGGGTGGCTACACCTTC. Translated, it gives CASSLGGSVGGYTF.

This chain links TRBV7-2 with TRBJ1-2, with D possibly TRBD1 on 5 matching bases. Trimming took 5 bases from V and 8 from J, leaving 15 bases between them. Per the germline V gene, CDR1 is SGHTA and CDR2 is FQGNSA. CDR3 length: 13 amino acids. The CDR3 spells CASSEGREVGYTF. Written as DNA, the CDR3 is TGTGCCAGCAGCGAAGGCAGGGAGGTAGGCTACACCTTC.

This clone is a singleton in its sample. The DNA of the CDR3 is TGTGCCTGGAGGGAGACAGGGGGCGAACAGCCCCAGCATTTT. It specifies CAWRETGGEQPQHF. V is TRBV30 and J is TRBJ1-5; 10 bases are a match to TRBD1. The V gene's germline CDR1 is GTSNPN and CDR2 SVGIG (reference sequence). The CDR3 has 14 residues. V lost 3 bases to trimming and J lost 7 bases; unmatched junction nucleotides: 6.

As DNA, the CDR3 is TGTGCCAGCAGCACCGGACTAGCGGGCGGGGAGACCCAGTACTTC. Translation gives CASSTGLAGGETQYF. The rearrangement joins TRBV7-7 to TRBJ2-5, with TRBD2 matching over 11 bases. From germline, CDR1 is SSHAT and CDR2 FNYEAQ (reference sequence). CDR3 length: 15 residues. Unmatched junction bases numbered 7, after V lost 5 bases and J lost 5 bases. The full variable domain, its missing parts supplied by reference TRBV7-7 and TRBJ2-5, is GAGVSQSPRYKVTKRGQDVTLRCDPISSHATLYWYQQALGQGPEFLTYFNYEAQPDKSGLPSDRFSAERPEGSISTLTIQRTEQRDSAMYRCASSTGLAGGETQYFGPGTRLLVL.

This clone was seen only a few times. The gene calls are TRBV5-4 and TRBJ1-2; D is unclear. V lost 0 bases to trimming and J lost 8 bases, with 5 bases between them. The CDR3 is made up of 11 amino acids. Germline loops: CDR1 SGHNT, CDR2 YYREEE (reference sequence). The CDR3 spells CASSLASGYTF. The CDR3 nucleotides read TGTGCCAGCAGCTTGGCGTCGGGCTACACCTTC.

The rearrangement uses TRBV11-2 and TRBJ2-3; a possible D gene is TRBD2 (6 bases). Germline V CDR1 and CDR2: SGHAT, FQNNGV. The CDR3 sequence is 17 residues long. V lost 6 bases and J lost 4, with 23 bases in between. In DNA form, the CDR3 reads TGTGCCAGCAGTCGAAGGAGGGGCCTCCTTTCCCCAGATACGCAGTATTTT. Its translation: CASSRRRGLLSPDTQYF.

V is TRBV30 and J is TRBJ1-3, with D tentatively TRBD1 (6 bases). Germline loops: CDR1 GTSNPN, CDR2 SVGIG (reference sequence). CDR3 size: 15 residues. The V end lost 5 bases, the J end lost 3 bases, and 17 bases lay between the germline ends. The chain's CDR3 is CAWGTTGLIGNTIYF. The CDR3 coding sequence is TGTGCCTGGGGTACAACAGGGCTGATTGGAAACACCATATATTTT.

A single count supports this clone. This chain uses TRBV5-4 with TRBJ2-2; D gene ambiguous. The CDR3 extends over 16 amino acids. With 0 bases removed from V and 0 bases from J, the gap between germline ends came to 9 bases. The V gene's germline CDR1 is SGHNT and CDR2 YYREEE (reference sequence). Written as DNA, the CDR3 is TGTGCCAGCAGCTTGGCACGGTCCGCGAACACCGGGGAGCTGTTTTTT. Protein sequence: CASSLARSANTGELFF.

The chain couples TRBV4-1 to TRBJ1-5, with D uncertain. V was pared by 0 bases and J by 7 bases, with 13 bases between. The CDR3 spans 15 residues. CDR1 is MGHRA, CDR2 YSYEKL, per germline. CDR3 sequence (DNA): TGCGCCAGCAGCCAAGAGGCGGGTTTCGGGCAGCCCCAGCATTTT. It yields the protein CASSQEAGFGQPQHF.